This T cell receptor beta chain was recovered during a study of cytomegalovirus exposure and HLA in healthy donors. Findings of the study overall: Accounts indicate the classifier identified cytomegalovirus status with strong specificity and sensitivity.

This CDR3 contains 18 residues. Germline CDR1 and CDR2: SNHLY and FYNNEI. The V gene end was trimmed by 9 bases and the J gene end by 0 bases; junction bases not matched to a gene: 16. About this clone itself: Its cognate antigen is unknown.

The method was immunoSEQ multiplex PCR; TCRdb's version includes in-frame clones alone and lacks a portion of them. Here the sample spans some 84,000 clones, roughly 93% being singletons. The rearrangement links TRBV2 to TRBJ2-3; 9 bases fit TRBD1. This receptor was taken from a man aged 30 to 39 in good health and CMV-seronegative. The sequencing input was PBMCs. The CDR3 spells CARMLPRDGTGSTDTQYF. DNA of the CDR3: TGTGCCAGGATGCTCCCCCGGGACGGGACAGGGAGCACAGATACGCAGTATTTT.